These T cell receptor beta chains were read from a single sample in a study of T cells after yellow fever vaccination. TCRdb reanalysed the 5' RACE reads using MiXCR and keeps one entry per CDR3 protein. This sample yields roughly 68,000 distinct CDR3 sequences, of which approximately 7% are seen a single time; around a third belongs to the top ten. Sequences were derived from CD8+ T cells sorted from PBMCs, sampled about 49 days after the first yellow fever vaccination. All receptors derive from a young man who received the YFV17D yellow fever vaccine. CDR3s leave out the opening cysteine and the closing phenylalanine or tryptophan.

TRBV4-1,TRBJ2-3,ASSQRTSGDTQY
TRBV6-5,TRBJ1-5,ASIWSNQPQH
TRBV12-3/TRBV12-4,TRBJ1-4,ASSITGADEEKLF
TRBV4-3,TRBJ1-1,ASSQVTGGNTEAF
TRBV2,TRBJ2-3,ASSGRDSEMDTQY
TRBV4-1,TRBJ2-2,ASSPGHNANTGELF
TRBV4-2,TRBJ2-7,ASSQERGGRYEQY
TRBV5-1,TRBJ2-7,ASTPGGGYEQY
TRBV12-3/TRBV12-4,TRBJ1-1,ASSSSGALDTEAF
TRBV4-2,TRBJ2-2,ASSQNFGTSGEELF
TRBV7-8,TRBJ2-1,ASSLGYDRGRYNEQF
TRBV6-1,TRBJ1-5,ASSQRTAQPQH
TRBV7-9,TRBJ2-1,ASSLGGMEQF
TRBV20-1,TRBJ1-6,SAPEYSYNSPLH
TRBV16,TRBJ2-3,ASSQWSGGPTDTQY
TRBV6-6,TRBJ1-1,ASRPMNTEAF
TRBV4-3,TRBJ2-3,ASSQSPGGGLADTQY
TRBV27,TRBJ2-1,ASSFVTSGGYNEQF
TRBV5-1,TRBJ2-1,ASSLSSRRDEQF
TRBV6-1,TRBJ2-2,ASNGDTGTGDTGELF
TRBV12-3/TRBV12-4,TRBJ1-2,ASSGGWYGYT
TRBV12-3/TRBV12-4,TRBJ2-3,ASKGAGTDTQY
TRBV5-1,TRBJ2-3,ASSWVGLTDTQY
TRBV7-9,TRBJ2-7,ASSLVVGTSAYEQY
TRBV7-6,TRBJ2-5,ASSSQTRSGVETQY
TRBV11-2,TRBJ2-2,ASRLGRGLQNTGELF
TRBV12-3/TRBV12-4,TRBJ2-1,ASRQELGGSYNEQF
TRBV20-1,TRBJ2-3,SARPPGQGGDTQY